The entry that follows covers one T cell receptor beta chain sequence. TCRdb called the RACE reads again in MiXCR, with one record for every CDR3 protein. In the table there are about 110,000 distinct CDR3 sequences, approximately 10% of which are singletons. CDR3 length equals 17 residues. The V gene lost 4 bases and the J gene lost 6 bases, with 25 bases spanning the gap. CDR1 SGHTS and CDR2 YDEGEE come from the germline V gene. Time point described: patch test 1, 2 weeks after DPC sensitization. Treatment: therapeutic diphenylcyclopropenone sensitization with weekly scalp DPC. These data belong to a study of human T cells and chemical hapten exposure.

The sample consisted of whole blood, taken in connection with sensitization to the hapten diphenylcyclopropenone (DPC). This sequence joins TRBV5-8 and TRBJ1-2, with a weak D call TRBD1 (6 bases). The sequence came from a woman in her thirties or forties with alopecia areata. Some clones in this sample may be carry-over from other donors' samples. CDR3 amino acids: CASSAPWPKLGDNGYTF. CDR3 DNA: TGTGCCAGCAGCGCCCCGTGGCCAAAATTGGGGGACAATGGCTACACCTTC.